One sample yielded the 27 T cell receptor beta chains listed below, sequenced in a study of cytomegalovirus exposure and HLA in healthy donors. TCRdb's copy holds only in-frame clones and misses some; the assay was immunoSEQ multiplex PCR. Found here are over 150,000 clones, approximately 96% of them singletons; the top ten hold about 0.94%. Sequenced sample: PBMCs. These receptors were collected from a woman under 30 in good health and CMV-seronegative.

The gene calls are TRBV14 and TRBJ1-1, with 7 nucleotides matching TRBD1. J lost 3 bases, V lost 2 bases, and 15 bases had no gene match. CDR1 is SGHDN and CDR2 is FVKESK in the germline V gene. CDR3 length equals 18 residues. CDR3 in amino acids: CASSQTRQGGLNDTEAFF. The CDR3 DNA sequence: TGTGCCAGCAGCCAAACTCGACAGGGCGGTCTGAATGACACTGAAGCTTTCTTT.

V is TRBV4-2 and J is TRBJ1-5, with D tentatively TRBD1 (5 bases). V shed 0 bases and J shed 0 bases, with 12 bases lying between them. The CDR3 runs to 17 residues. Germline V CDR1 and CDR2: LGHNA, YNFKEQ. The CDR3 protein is CASSQESFRGSNQPQHF. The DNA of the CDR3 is TGTGCCAGCAGCCAAGAATCGTTTAGGGGTAGCAATCAGCCCCAGCATTTT.

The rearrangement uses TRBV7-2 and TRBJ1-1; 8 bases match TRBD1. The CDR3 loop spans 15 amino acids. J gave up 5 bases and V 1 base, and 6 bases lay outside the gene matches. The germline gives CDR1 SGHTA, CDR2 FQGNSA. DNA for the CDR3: TGTGCCAGCAGCTTAGTAACAGGGGGTGGAACTGAAGCTTTCTTT. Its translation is CASSLVTGGGTEAFF.

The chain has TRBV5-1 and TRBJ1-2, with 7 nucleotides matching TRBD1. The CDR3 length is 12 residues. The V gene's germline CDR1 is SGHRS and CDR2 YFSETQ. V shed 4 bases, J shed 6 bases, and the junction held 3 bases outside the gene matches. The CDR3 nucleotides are TGCGCCAGCAGCCGAGACAGGGATGGCTACACCTTC. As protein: CASSRDRDGYTF.

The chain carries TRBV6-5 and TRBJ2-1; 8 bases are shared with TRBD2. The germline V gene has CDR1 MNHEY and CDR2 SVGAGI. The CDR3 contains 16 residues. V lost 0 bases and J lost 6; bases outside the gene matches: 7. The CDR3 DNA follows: TGTGCCAGCAGTTACTCAGCGGGGGAGCTGGGCAATGAGCAGTTCTTC. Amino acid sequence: CASSYSAGELGNEQFF.

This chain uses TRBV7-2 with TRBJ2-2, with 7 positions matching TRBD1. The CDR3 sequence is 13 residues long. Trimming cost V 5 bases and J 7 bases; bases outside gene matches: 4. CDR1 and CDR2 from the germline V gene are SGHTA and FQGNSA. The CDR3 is CASSNGQVGELFF. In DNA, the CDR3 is TGTGCCAGCAGCAACGGACAGGTCGGGGAGCTGTTTTTT.

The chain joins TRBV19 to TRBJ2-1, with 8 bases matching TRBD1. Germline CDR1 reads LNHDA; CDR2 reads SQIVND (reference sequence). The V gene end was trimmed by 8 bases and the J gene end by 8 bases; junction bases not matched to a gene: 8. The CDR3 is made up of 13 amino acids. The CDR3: CASASTGAHEQFF. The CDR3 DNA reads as TGTGCCAGTGCCTCGACAGGGGCGCATGAGCAGTTCTTC.

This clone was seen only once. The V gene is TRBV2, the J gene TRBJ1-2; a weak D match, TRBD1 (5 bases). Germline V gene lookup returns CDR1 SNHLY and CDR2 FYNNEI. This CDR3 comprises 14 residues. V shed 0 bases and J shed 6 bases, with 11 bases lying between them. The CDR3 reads CASSEAVGPDGYTF. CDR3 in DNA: TGTGCCAGCAGTGAAGCTGTGGGGCCTGATGGCTACACCTTC.

The CDR3, as DNA: TGTGCCAGCAGTCGGAGACAGTCCTCGAACACCGGGGAGCTGTTTTTT. It encodes CASSRRQSSNTGELFF. The rearrangement joins TRBV27 to TRBJ2-2, with D possibly TRBD1 on 5 matching bases. Trimming pared 5 bases from V and 0 bases from J, leaving 13 bases between. There are 16 residues in the CDR3. Germline lookup yields CDR1 MNHEY and CDR2 SMNVEV (reference sequence).

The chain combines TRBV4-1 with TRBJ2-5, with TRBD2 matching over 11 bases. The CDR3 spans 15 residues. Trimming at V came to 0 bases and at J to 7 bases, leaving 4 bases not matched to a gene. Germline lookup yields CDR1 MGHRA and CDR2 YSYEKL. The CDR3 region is CASSQETSGTPTQYF. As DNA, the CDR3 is TGCGCCAGCAGCCAAGAGACTAGCGGGACCCCGACCCAGTACTTC.

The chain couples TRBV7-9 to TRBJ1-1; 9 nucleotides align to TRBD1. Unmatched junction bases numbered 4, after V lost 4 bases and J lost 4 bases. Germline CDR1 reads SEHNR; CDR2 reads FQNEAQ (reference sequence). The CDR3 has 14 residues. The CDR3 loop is CASSSGQGTTEAFF. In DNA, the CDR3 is TGTGCCAGCAGCTCCGGACAGGGGACCACTGAAGCTTTCTTT.

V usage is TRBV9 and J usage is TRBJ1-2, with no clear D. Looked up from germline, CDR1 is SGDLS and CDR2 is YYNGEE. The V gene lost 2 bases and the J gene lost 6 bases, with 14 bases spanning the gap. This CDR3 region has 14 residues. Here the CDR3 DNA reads TGTGCCAGCAGCGTGAACCCCGGGGTAGATGGCTACACCTTC. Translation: CASSVNPGVDGYTF. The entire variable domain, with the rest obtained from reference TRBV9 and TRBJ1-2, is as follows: DSGVTQTPKHLITATGQRVTLRCSPRSGDLSVYWYQQSLDQGLQFLIQYYNGEERAKGNILERFSAQQFPDLHSELNLSSLELGDSALYFCASSVNPGVDGYTFGSGTRLTVV.

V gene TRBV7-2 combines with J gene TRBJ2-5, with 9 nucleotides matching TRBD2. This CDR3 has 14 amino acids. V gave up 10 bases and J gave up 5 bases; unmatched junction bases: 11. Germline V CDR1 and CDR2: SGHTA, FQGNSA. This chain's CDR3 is CATSGRGGWETQYF. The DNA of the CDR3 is TGTGCCACCTCGGGGCGGGGGGGTTGGGAGACCCAGTACTTC.

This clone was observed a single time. CDR3: CASSSPIDGGMGIQYF. CDR3 nucleotide sequence: TGTGCCAGCAGTTCCCCAATTGATGGGGGGATGGGCATTCAGTACTTC. This chain links TRBV6-5 with TRBJ2-4; perhaps TRBD2 as D (6 bases). V was pared by 4 bases and J by 9 bases, with 22 bases between. Germline CDR1 reads MNHEY; CDR2 reads SVGAGI. This CDR3 spans 16 amino acids.

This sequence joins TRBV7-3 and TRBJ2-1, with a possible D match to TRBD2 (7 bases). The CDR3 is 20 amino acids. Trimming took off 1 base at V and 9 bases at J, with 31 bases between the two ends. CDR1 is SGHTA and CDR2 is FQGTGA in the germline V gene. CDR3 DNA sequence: TGTGCCAGCAGCTTAAGCGCGTGGGGGGGCCTTAACTTCTCTGTAGGTGAGCAGTTCTTC. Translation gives CASSLSAWGGLNFSVGEQFF.

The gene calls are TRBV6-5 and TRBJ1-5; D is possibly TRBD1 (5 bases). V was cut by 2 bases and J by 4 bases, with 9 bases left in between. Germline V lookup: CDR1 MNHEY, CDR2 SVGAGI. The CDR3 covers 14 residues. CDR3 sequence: CASSYAGFNQPQHF. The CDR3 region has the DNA TGTGCCAGCAGTTACGCAGGGTTTAATCAGCCCCAGCATTTT.

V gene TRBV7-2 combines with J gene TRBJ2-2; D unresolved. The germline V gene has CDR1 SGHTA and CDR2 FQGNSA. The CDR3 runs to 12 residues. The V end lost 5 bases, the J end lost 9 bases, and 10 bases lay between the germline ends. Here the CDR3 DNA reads TGTGCCAGCAGCGCCTATGTAAGGGAGCTGTTTTTT. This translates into CASSAYVRELFF.

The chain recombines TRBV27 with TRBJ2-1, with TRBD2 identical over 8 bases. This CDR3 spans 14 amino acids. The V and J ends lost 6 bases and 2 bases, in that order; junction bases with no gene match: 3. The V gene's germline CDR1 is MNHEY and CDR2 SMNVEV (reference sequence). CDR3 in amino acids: CASRRGGPYNEQFF. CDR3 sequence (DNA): TGTGCCAGCAGACGCGGGGGGCCCTACAATGAGCAGTTCTTC.

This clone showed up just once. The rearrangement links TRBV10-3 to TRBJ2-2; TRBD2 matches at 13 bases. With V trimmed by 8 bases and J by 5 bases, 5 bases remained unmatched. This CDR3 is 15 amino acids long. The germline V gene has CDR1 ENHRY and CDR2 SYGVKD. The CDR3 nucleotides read TGTGCCATCGGTCGACTAGCGGGGGGAACCGGGGAGCTGTTTTTT. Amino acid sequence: CAIGRLAGGTGELFF.

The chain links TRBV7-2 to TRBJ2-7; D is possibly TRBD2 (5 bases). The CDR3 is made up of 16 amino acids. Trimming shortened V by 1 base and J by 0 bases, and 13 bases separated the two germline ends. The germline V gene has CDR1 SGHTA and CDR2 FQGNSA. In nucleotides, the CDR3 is TGTGCCAGCAGCTTAGTGGGCCCACGGGGCTCCTACGAGCAGTACTTC. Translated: CASSLVGPRGSYEQYF. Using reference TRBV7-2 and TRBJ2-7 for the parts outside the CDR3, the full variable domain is GAGVSQSPSNKVTEKGKDVELRCDPISGHTALYWYRQSLGQGLEFLIYFQGNSAPDKSGLPSDRFSAERTGGSVSTLTIQRTQQEDSAVYLCASSLVGPRGSYEQYFGPGTRLTVT.

The DNA for the CDR3 is TGTGCCAGTAGTATGGGGGCCGATGGCTACACCTTC. Its translation: CASSMGADGYTF. The rearrangement uses TRBV19 and TRBJ1-2; D may be TRBD1 (6 bases). This CDR3 region has 12 residues. Germline V gene data show CDR1 as LNHDA and CDR2 as SQIVND (reference sequence). V gave up 3 bases and J gave up 6 bases, with 8 bases separating them.

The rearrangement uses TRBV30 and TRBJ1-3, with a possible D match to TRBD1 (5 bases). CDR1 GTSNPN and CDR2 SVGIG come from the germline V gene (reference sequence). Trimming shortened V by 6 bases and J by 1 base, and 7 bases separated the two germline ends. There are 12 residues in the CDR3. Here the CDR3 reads CACRQSGNTIYF. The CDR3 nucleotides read TGTGCCTGCCGACAGTCTGGAAACACCATATATTTT.

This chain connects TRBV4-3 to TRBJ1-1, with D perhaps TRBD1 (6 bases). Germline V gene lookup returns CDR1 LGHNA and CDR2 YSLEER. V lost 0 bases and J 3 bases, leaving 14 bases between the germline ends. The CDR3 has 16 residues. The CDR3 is CASSQDRGTLYTEAFF. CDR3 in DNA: TGCGCCAGCAGCCAAGATCGTGGGACACTTTACACTGAAGCTTTCTTT.

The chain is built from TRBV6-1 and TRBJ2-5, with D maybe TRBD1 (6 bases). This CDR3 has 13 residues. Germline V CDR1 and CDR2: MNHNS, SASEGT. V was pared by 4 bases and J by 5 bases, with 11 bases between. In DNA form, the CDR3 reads TGTGCCAGCAGTGGAGGGGGTCGGGAGACCCAGTACTTC. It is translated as CASSGGGRETQYF.

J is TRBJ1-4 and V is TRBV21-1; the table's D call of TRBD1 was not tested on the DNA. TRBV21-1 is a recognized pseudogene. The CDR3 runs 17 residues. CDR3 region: CASSKVPDRAASEKLFF. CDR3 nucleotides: TGTGCCAGCAGCAAAGTCCCCGACAGGGCGGCGTCCGAAAAACTGTTTTTT.

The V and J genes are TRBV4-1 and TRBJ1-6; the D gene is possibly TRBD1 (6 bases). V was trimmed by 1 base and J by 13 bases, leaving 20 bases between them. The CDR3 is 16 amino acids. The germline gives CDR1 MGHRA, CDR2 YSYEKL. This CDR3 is CASSQGSGATRFPLHF. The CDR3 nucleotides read TGCGCCAGCAGCCAAGGCTCAGGGGCTACAAGGTTTCCCCTCCACTTT.

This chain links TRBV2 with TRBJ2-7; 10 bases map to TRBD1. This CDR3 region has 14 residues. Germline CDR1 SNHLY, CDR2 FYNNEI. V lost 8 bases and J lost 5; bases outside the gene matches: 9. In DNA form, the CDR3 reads TGTGCCAGCGCGACAACCGGGACAGGGGACGAGCAGTACTTC. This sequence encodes CASATTGTGDEQYF.